This T cell receptor (beta chain) was captured by sequencing in a study of PD-1 blockade in classical Hodgkin lymphoma. Overall study context: Each patient was given nivolumab 3 mg/kg through a vein every 2 weeks.

Trimming took 1 base from V and 5 from J; bases not matched to a gene: 10. This CDR3 comprises 16 residues. CDR1 is SGHRS and CDR2 is YFSETQ in the germline V gene. Each patient's relapse followed autologous stem cell transplantation, and brentuximab vedotin exposure varied. As for this clone: What it binds is unknown.

Produced via immunoSEQ multiplex PCR; TCRdb's table is partial and in-frame only. The sample lists 45,000 or so clones, 88% occurring once. Study results and caveats: The study reported lower baseline TCR diversity in newly diagnosed patients than in healthy donors. Significant TCR diversity gains by C4D1 occurred in CD4+ but not CD8+ cells. Lower baseline TCR diversity marked trial partial responders and progressors.

Sequences were derived from peripheral blood mononuclear cells (PBMCs), sampled at baseline. This rearrangement joins TRBV5-1 to TRBJ1-1; TRBD1 agrees at 8 bases. This TCR was sampled from a human donor with classical Hodgkin lymphoma. The CDR3 DNA sequence: TGCGCCAGCAGCTTGTCAGTTGACAGGGGTTTAACTGAAGCTTTCTTT. Translating gives CASSLSVDRGLTEAFF.